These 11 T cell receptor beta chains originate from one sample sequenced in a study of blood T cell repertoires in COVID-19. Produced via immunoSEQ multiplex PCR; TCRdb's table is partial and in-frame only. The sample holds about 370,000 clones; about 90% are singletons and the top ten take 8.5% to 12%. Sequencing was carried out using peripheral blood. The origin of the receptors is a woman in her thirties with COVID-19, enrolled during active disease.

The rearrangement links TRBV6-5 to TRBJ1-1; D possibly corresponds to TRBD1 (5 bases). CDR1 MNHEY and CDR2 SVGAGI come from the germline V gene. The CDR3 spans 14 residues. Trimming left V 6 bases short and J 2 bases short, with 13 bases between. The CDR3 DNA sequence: TGTGCCAGCAGCGACGACAGCGAAAACACTGAAGCTTTCTTT. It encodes CASSDDSENTEAFF.

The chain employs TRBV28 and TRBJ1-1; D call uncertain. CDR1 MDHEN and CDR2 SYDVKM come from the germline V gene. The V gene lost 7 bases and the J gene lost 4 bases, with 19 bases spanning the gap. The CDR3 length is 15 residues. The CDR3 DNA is TGTGCCAGCAACCCCATGGGGAGAGTAGGCACTGAAGCTTTCTTT. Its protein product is CASNPMGRVGTEAFF.

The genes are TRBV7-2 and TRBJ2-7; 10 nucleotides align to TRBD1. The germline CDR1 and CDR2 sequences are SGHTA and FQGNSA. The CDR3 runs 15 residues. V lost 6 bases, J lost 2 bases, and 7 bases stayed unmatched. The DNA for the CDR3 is TGTGCCAGCAGTCGACAGGGGGCGACTCCCTACGAGCAGTACTTC. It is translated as CASSRQGATPYEQYF.

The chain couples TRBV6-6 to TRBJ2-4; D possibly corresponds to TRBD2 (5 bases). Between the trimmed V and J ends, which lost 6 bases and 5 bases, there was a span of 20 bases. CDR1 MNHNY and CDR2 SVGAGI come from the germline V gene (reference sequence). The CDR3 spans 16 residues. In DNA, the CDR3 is TGTGCCAGCAGACCACAGCGGTCGGAAGATCAAAACATTCAGTACTTC. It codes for CASRPQRSEDQNIQYF.

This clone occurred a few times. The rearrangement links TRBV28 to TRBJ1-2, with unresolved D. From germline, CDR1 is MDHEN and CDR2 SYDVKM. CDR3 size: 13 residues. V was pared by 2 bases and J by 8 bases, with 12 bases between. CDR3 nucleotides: TGTGCCAGCAGTTTACAGGACGGGAGGGGCTACACCTTC. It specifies CASSLQDGRGYTF.

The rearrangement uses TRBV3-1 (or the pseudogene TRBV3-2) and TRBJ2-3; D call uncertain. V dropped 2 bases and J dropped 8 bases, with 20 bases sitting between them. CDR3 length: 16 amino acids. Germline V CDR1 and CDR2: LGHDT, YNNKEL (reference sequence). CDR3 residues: CASSQSRPGGHGTQYF. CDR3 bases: TGTGCCAGCAGCCAATCGAGACCCGGCGGTCATGGTACGCAGTATTTT.

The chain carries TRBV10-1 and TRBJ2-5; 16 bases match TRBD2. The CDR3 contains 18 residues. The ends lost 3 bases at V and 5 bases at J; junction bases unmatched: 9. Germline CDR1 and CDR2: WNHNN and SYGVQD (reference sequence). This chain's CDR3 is CASSDPGTSGRDGETQYF. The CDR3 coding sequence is TGCGCCAGCAGTGACCCCGGGACTAGCGGGAGGGACGGTGAGACCCAGTACTTC.

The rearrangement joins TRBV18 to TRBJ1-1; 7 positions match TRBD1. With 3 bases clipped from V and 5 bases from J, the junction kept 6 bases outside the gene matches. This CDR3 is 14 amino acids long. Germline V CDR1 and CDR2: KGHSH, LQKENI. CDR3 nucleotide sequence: TGTGCCAGCTCACCCCCGACAGGGAGAACTGAAGCTTTCTTT. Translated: CASSPPTGRTEAFF.

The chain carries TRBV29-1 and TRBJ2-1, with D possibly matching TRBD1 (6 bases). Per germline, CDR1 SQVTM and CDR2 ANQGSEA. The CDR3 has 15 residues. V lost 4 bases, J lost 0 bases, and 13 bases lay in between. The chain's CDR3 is CSVGGQTSSYNEQFF. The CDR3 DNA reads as TGCAGCGTTGGGGGGCAAACTAGCTCCTACAATGAGCAGTTCTTC.

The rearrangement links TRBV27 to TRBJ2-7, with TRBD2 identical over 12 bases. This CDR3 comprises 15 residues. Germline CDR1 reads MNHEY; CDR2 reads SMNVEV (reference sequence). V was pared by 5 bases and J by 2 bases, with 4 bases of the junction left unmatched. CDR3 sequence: CASSRTSGKTYEQYF. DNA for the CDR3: TGTGCCAGCAGTCGGACTAGCGGGAAGACCTACGAGCAGTACTTC.

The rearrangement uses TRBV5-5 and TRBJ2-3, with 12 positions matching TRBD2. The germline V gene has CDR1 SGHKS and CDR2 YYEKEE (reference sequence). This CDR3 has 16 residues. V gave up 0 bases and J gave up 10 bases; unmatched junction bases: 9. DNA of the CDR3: TGTGCCAGCAGCTTGGGACTAGCGGGAGATCGATATGCGCAGTATTTT. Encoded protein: CASSLGLAGDRYAQYF.